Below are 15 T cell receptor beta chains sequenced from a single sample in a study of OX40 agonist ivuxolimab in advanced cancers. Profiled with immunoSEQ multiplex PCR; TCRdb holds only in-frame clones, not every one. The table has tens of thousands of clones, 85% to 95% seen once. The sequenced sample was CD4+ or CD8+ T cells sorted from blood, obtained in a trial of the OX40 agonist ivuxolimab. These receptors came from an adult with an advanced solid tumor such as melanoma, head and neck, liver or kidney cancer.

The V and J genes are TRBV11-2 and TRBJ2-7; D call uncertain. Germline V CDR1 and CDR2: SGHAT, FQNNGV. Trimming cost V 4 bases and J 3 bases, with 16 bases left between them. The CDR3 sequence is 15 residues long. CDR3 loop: CASSSTSRRVYEQYF. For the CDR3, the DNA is TGTGCCAGCAGCTCAACCTCGAGGAGAGTCTACGAGCAGTACTTC.

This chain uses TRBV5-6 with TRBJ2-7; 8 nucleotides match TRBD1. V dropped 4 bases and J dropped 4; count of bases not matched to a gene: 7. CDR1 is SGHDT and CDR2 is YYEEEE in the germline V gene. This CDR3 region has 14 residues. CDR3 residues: CASSPGQVVYEQYF. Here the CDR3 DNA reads TGTGCCAGCAGCCCGGGACAGGTAGTATACGAGCAGTACTTC.

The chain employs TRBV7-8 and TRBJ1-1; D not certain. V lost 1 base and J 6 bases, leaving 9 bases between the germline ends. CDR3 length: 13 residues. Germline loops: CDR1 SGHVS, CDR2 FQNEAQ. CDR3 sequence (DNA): TGTGCCAGCAGCTTAGTTGAGCGACCTGAAGCTTTCTTT. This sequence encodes CASSLVERPEAFF.

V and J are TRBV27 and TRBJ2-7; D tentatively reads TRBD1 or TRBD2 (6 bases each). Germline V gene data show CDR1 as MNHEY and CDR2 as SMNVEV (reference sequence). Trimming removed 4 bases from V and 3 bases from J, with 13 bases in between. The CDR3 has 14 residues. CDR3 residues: CASSWGEGGYEQYF. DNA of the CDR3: TGTGCCAGCAGTTGGGGTGAGGGGGGCTACGAGCAGTACTTC.

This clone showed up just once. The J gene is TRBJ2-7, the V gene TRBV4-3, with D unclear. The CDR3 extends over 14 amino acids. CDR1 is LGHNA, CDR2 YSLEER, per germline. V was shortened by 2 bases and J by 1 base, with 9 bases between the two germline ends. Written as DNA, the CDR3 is TGCGCCAGCAGCCAAAGGTGGGGTTCCTACGAGCAGTACTTC. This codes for CASSQRWGSYEQYF.

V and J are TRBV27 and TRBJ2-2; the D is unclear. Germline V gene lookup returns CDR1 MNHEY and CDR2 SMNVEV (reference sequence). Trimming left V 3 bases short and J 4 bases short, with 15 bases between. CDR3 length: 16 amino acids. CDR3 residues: CASSFLTLTGTGELFF. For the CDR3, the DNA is TGTGCCAGCAGTTTTTTGACCCTAACGGGCACCGGGGAGCTGTTTTTT.

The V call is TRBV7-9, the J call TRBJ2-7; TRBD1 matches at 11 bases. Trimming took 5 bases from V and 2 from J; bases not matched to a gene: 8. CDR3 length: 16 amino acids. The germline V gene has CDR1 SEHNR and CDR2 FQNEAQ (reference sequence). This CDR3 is CASSTSRGQGAYEQYF. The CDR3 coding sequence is TGTGCCAGCAGCACCAGTAGGGGACAGGGGGCCTACGAGCAGTACTTC. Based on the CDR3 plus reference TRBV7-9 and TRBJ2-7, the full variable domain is DTGVSQNPRHKITKRGQNVTFRCDPISEHNRLYWYRQTLGQGPEFLTYFQNEAQLEKSRLLSDRFSAERPKGSFSTLEIQRTEQGDSAMYLCASSTSRGQGAYEQYFGPGTRLTVT.

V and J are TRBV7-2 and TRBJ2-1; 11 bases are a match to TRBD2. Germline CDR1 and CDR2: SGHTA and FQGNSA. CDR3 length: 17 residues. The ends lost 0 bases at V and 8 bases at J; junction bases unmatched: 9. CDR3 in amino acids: CASSLALSGRGMDEQFF. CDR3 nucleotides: TGTGCCAGCAGCTTAGCGCTTAGCGGGAGGGGTATGGATGAGCAGTTCTTC. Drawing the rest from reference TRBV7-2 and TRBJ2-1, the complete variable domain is GAGVSQSPSNKVTEKGKDVELRCDPISGHTALYWYRQSLGQGLEFLIYFQGNSAPDKSGLPSDRFSAERTGGSVSTLTIQRTQQEDSAVYLCASSLALSGRGMDEQFFGPGTRLTVL.

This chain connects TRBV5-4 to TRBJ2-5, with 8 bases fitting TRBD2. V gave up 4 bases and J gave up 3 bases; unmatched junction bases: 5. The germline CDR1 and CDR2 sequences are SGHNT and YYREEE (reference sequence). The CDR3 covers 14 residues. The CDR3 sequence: CASSTFSGKETQYF. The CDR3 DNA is TGTGCCAGCAGCACGTTTAGCGGGAAAGAGACCCAGTACTTC.

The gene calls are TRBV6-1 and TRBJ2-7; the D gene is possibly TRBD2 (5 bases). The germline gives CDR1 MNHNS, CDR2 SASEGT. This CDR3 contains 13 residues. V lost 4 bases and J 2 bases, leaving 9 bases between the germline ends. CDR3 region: CASSGGMTYEQYF. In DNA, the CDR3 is TGTGCCAGCAGTGGAGGGATGACCTACGAGCAGTACTTC.

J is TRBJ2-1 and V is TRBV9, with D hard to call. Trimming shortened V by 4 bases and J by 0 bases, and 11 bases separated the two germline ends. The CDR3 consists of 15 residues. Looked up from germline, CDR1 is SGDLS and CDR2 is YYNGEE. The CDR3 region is CASSPFVSSYNEQFF. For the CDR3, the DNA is TGTGCCAGCAGCCCCTTCGTCAGCTCCTACAATGAGCAGTTCTTC.

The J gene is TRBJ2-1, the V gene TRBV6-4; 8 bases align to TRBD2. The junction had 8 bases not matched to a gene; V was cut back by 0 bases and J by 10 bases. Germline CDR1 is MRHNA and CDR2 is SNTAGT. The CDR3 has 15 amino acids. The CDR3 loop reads CASSDSKRELQEQFF. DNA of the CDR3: TGTGCCAGCAGTGACTCGAAGCGGGAGCTGCAGGAGCAGTTCTTC.

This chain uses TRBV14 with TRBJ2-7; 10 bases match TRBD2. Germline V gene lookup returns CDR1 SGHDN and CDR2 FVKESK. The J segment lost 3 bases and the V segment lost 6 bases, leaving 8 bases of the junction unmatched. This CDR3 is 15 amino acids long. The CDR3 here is CASSMALAGDYEQYF. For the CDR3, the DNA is TGTGCCAGCAGTATGGCCCTAGCGGGAGACTACGAGCAGTACTTC.

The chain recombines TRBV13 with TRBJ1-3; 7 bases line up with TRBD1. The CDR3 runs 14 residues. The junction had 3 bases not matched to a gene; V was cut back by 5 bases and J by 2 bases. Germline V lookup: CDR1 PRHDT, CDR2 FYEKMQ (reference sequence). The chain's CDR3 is CASSPGTAGNTIYF. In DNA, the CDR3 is TGTGCCAGCAGCCCGGGGACAGCTGGAAACACCATATATTTT.

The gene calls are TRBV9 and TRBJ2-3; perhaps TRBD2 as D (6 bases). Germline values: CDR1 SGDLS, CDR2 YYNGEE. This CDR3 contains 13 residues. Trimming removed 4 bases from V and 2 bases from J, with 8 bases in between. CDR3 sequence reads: CASSPGATDTQYF. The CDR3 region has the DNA TGTGCCAGCAGCCCGGGAGCCACAGATACGCAGTATTTT.